The 2 T cell receptor beta chains below all came from one sample that was sequenced in a study of T cells in Graves' hyperthyroidism and ophthalmopathy. Amplification of TCR beta CDR3 regions was performed using RNA transcripts as template. First-round RT-PCR targeting the TCR CDR3 was performed with the HTBI primer set. TCRdb redid the calling of the multiplex PCR reads with MiXCR, one entry per CDR3 protein. The data show under 350,000 distinct CDR3 sequences, about an eighth seen once. Specimen: blood. These receptors all come from a woman aged 25 to 39 with Graves' hyperthyroidism that later progressed to Graves' ophthalmopathy.

This rearrangement joins TRBV4-1 to TRBJ2-1; TRBD1 is a possible D gene (6 bases). This CDR3 contains 16 residues. V dropped 1 base and J dropped 3 bases, with 13 bases sitting between them. Per the germline V gene, CDR1 is MGHRA and CDR2 is YSYEKL. The CDR3 reads CASSQVSRQDYNEQFF. CDR3 nucleotide sequence: TGCGCCAGCAGCCAAGTTTCTAGACAGGACTACAATGAGCAGTTCTTC.

The sample holds many counts of this clonotype. The V call is TRBV7-3, the J call TRBJ2-3, with D perhaps matching TRBD2 (5 bases). This CDR3 has 15 amino acids. The germline V gene has CDR1 SGHTA and CDR2 FQGTGA. Trimming stripped 2 bases from V and 3 bases from J, with 12 bases between. CDR3 bases: TGTGCCAGCAGCTTAGGAGTAGCGACAACAGATACGCAGTATTTT. This translates into CASSLGVATTDTQYF.